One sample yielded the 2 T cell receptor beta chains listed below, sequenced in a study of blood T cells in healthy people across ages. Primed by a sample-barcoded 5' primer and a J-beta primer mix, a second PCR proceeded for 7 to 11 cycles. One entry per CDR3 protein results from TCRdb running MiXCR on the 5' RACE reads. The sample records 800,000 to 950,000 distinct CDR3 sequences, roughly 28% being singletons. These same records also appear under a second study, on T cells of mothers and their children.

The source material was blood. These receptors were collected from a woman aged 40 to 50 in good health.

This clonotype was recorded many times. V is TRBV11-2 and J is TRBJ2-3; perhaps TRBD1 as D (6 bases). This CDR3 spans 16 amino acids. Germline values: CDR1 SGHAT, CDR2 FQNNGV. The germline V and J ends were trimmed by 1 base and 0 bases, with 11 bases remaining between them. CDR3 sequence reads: CASSLGGQRSTDTQYF. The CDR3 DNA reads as TGTGCCAGCAGCTTAGGGGGACAACGAAGCACAGATACGCAGTATTTT.

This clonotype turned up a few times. CDR3 DNA: TGTGCCAGCAGGAGGACTAGCGGGGTTTCCACCGGGGAGCTGTTTTTT. As protein: CASRRTSGVSTGELFF. The chain has TRBV7-3 and TRBJ2-2, with 12 bases that match TRBD2. Germline assignment: CDR1 SGHTA and CDR2 FQGTGA. The CDR3 covers 16 residues. V lost 6 bases to trimming and J lost 4 bases; unmatched junction nucleotides: 6.